These 29 T cell receptor beta chains share one sample of origin, sequenced in a study of T cells expressing NK-cell markers. For each CDR3 protein, TCRdb gives one entry from its re-call of the 5' RACE reads, without DNA. Recorded here are about 260,000 distinct CDR3 sequences; the top ten clones represent about 0.39%. The sequenced material came from blood T cells: a sorted CD56 or NKG2C T cell subset, CD4+ or CD8+ T cells, or bulk PBMC T cells (not recorded which). These receptors all stem from a man aged 18 to 30 in good health.

The CDR3 here is CATSDRGTTTDTQYF. The chain uses TRBV24-1 and TRBJ2-3; the D gene TCRdb calls, TRBD1, cannot be checked with no DNA. This CDR3 is built from 15 residues. Germline CDR1 and CDR2: KGHDR and SFDVKD.

V usage is TRBV7-2 and J usage is TRBJ2-1; the D gene TCRdb calls, TRBD2, cannot be checked with no DNA. CDR3 size: 13 residues. Germline V gene sequence: CDR1 SGHTA, CDR2 FQGNSA. CDR3 sequence reads: CASSSPLGNEQFF.

V gene TRBV29-1 combines with J gene TRBJ2-7; the TCRdb D gene call, TRBD1, has no DNA to confirm it. CDR1 is SQVTM and CDR2 is ANQGSEA in the germline V gene. The CDR3 length is 13 residues. CDR3 amino acids: CSGGGQGWFEQHF.

V is TRBV7-2 and J is TRBJ2-7. Germline-derived CDR1 and CDR2 are SGHTA and FQGNSA. There are 15 residues in the CDR3. Here the CDR3 reads CASSLIVPGPYEQYF.

V is TRBV25-1 and J is TRBJ2-1; TCRdb lists TRBD2, though no DNA is available to test this call. Germline assignment: CDR1 MGHDK and CDR2 SYGVNS. The CDR3 is 13 amino acids. The CDR3 loop is CASNALNDNEQFF.

The chain combines TRBV7-3 with TRBJ2-1; TCRdb selects TRBD2, and the lack of DNA leaves this call unchecked. The CDR3 spans 14 residues. Germline V gene sequence: CDR1 SGHTA, CDR2 FQGTGA. The chain's CDR3 is CASSPGTSFHEQFF.

The gene calls are TRBV30 and TRBJ2-1; there is no DNA to check the TCRdb D call of TRBD2. The CDR3 loop spans 14 amino acids. Germline lookup yields CDR1 GTSNPN and CDR2 SVGIG (reference sequence). The CDR3 sequence is CAWSAGTRTNEQFF.

This chain joins TRBV4-1 and TRBJ2-7; TCRdb's D call of TRBD2 is untestable without DNA. Germline V CDR1 and CDR2: MGHRA, YSYEKL. The CDR3 covers 17 residues. The chain's CDR3 is CASSQEYIGLADFEQYF.

This rearrangement joins TRBV6-6 to TRBJ2-5; TCRdb reports TRBD1, a call that lacks DNA to check it against. Germline V gene sequence: CDR1 MNHNY, CDR2 SVGAGI (reference sequence). The CDR3 covers 13 residues. The CDR3 protein is CASSQTGLGTQYF.

The rearrangement uses TRBV7-2 and TRBJ2-3; TCRdb proposes TRBD1, but this gene call is untestable without DNA. Germline V lookup: CDR1 SGHTA, CDR2 FQGNSA. The CDR3 has 15 amino acids. CDR3: CASSPPRRGTDTQYF. Together with reference TRBV7-2 and TRBJ2-3, the CDR3 gives the full variable domain: GAGVSQSPSNKVTEKGKDVELRCDPISGHTALYWYRQSLGQGLEFLIYFQGNSAPDKSGLPSDRFSAERTGGSVSTLTIQRTQQEDSAVYLCASSPPRRGTDTQYFGPGTRLTVL.

The V gene is TRBV7-7, the J gene TRBJ2-5; without DNA, the TCRdb call of TRBD1 cannot be checked. CDR3 length: 13 residues. CDR1 SSHAT and CDR2 FNYEAQ come from the germline V gene (reference sequence). CDR3 residues: CASSGGGGETQYF.

This chain connects TRBV29-1 to TRBJ2-7; TCRdb reports TRBD2, a call that lacks DNA to check it against. CDR1 and CDR2 from the germline V gene are SQVTM and ANQGSEA. The CDR3 is 14 amino acids. The CDR3 protein is CSVGRGLDTYEQYF.

The chain joins TRBV6-1 to TRBJ2-2; checking the TCRdb D call of TRBD2 is not possible without DNA. CDR3 length: 16 amino acids. CDR1 and CDR2 (germline): MNHNS, SASEGT. The CDR3 sequence: CASSKPAGGRTGELFF.

The chain combines TRBV29-1 with TRBJ1-1; TCRdb lists TRBD1, though no DNA is available to test this call. The CDR3 sequence is 12 residues long. The germline V gene encodes CDR1 SQVTM and CDR2 ANQGSEA. This CDR3 reads CSAGRDGTEAFF.

The gene calls are TRBV12-3 or TRBV12-4 and TRBJ2-3; TCRdb calls TRBD2, which cannot be checked without DNA. This CDR3 is built from 20 residues. The CDR3 spells CASSLALGLAGEGSTDTQYF.

The rearrangement joins TRBV21-1 to TRBJ1-2; checking the TCRdb D call of TRBD1 is not possible without DNA. TRBV21-1 corresponds to a pseudogene. This CDR3 comprises 14 residues. Here the CDR3 reads CASKTLRDVHGYTF.

V usage is TRBV12-3 or TRBV12-4 and J usage is TRBJ2-1; TCRdb selects TRBD2, and the lack of DNA leaves this call unchecked. This CDR3 comprises 15 residues. This CDR3 reads CASTPPGVAGNEQFF.

CDR3 in amino acids: CASRSGTGVEQYF. The V and J genes are TRBV6-6 and TRBJ2-7; without DNA, the TCRdb call of TRBD1 cannot be checked. CDR1 and CDR2 (germline): MNHNY, SVGAGI (reference sequence). The CDR3 covers 13 residues.

V usage is TRBV12-3 or TRBV12-4 and J usage is TRBJ2-6; TCRdb gives TRBD1 as the D gene, but with no DNA this cannot be confirmed. The CDR3 sequence is 19 residues long. CDR3 in amino acids: CASSLPQGVTSSGANVLTF.

The CDR3 sequence: CASTTTLQGADEKLFF. This chain links TRBV2 with TRBJ1-4; TCRdb reports TRBD1, a call that lacks DNA to check it against. Germline CDR1 and CDR2: SNHLY and FYNNEI. The CDR3 covers 16 residues.

The chain links TRBV29-1 to TRBJ1-3; the D gene TCRdb calls, TRBD1, cannot be checked with no DNA. Germline CDR1 SQVTM, CDR2 ANQGSEA. The CDR3 extends over 14 amino acids. CDR3 sequence: CSVSGQGAGNTIYF.

The chain uses TRBV20-1 and TRBJ1-1; TCRdb picks TRBD1, but there is no DNA to check that call. This CDR3 spans 11 amino acids. Germline V gives CDR1 DFQATT, CDR2 SNEGSKA (reference sequence). CDR3 protein: CSARETAGAFF.

The CDR3 spells CASSPTSGKNIQYF. This chain connects TRBV12-3 or TRBV12-4 to TRBJ2-4; TCRdb names TRBD2, which stays unverified in the absence of DNA. The CDR3 loop spans 14 amino acids.

The CDR3 is CASSLLNGRGDSPLHF. The chain couples TRBV5-6 to TRBJ1-6; the TRBD1 assignment by TCRdb is unverifiable without DNA. The CDR3 spans 16 residues. Germline V gives CDR1 SGHDT, CDR2 YYEEEE.

The chain recombines TRBV12-3 or TRBV12-4 with TRBJ2-2; the TRBD1 assignment by TCRdb is unverifiable without DNA. The CDR3 is 17 amino acids. This chain's CDR3 is CASSGGRFFDPTGELFF.

The V gene is TRBV11-2, the J gene TRBJ1-3. The CDR3 runs 12 residues. CDR1 and CDR2 (germline): SGHAT, FQNNGV. CDR3 sequence: CASRNLGNTIYF.

The chain joins TRBV6-5 to TRBJ1-1. The germline V gene encodes CDR1 MNHEY and CDR2 SVGAGI. This CDR3 region has 15 residues. The CDR3 protein is CASSYIDSGNTEAFF.

The chain links TRBV5-6 to TRBJ2-1; with no DNA, the TCRdb D assignment of TRBD2 cannot be verified. CDR1 is SGHDT and CDR2 is YYEEEE in the germline V gene. The CDR3 length is 16 residues. CDR3 sequence: CASSWNKLGPYNEQFF.

The chain uses TRBV5-4 and TRBJ1-4; as DNA is missing, the TRBD1 call by TCRdb cannot be tested. CDR1 and CDR2 (germline): SGHNT, YYREEE (reference sequence). This CDR3 region has 15 residues. CDR3 residues: CASSPPGQGSEKLFF.